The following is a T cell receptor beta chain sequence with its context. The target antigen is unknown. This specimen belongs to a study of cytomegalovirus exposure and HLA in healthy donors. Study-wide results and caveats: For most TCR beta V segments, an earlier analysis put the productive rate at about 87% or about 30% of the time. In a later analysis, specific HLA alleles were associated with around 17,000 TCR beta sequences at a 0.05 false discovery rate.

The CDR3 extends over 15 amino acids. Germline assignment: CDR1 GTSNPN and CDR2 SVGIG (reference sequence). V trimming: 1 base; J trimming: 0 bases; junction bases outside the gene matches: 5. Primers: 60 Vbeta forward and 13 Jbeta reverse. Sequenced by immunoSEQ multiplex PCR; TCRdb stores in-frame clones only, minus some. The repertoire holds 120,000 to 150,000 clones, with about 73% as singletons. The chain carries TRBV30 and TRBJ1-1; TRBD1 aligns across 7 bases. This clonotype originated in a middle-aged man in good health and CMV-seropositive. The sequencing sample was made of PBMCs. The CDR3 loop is CAWSGPGTVNTEAFF. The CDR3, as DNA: TGTGCCTGGAGTGGCCCCGGGACAGTGAACACTGAAGCTTTCTTT. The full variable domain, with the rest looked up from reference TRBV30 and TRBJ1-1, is SQTIHQWPATLVQPVGSPLSLECTVEGTSNPNLYWYRQAAGRGLQLLFYSVGIGQISSEVPQNLSASRPQDRQFILSSKKLLLSDSGFYLCAWSGPGTVNTEAFFGQGTRLTVV.